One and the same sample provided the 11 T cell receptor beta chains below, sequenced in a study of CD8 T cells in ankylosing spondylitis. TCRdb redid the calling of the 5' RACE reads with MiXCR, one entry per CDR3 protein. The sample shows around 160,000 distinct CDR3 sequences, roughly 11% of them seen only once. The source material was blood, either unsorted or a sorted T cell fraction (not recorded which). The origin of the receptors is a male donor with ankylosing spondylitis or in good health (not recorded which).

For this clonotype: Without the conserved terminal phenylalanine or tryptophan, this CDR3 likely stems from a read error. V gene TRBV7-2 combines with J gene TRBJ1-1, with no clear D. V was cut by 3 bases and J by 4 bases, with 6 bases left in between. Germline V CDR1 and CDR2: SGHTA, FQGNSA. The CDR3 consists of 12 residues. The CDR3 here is CASSFILTEAFL. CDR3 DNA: TGTGCCAGCAGCTTTATACTCACTGAAGCTTTCCTT.

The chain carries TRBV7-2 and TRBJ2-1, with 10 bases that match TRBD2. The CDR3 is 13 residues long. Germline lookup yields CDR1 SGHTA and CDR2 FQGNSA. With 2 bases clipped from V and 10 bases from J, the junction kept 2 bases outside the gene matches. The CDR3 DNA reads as TGTGCCAGCAGCTTACCTAGCGGGGGCGAGCAGTTCTTC. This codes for CASSLPSGGEQFF.

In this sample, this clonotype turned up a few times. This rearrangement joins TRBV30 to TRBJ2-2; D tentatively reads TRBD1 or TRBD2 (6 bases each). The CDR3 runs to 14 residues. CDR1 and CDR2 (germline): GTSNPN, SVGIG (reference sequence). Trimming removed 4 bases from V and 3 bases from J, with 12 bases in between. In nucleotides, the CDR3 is TGTGCCTGGAAACAGGGACTGTACACCGGGGAGCTGTTTTTT. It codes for CAWKQGLYTGELFF.

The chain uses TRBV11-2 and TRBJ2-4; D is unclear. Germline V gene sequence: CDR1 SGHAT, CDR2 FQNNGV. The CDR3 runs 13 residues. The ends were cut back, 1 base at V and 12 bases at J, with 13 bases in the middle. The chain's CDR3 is CASSLVWQAGQYF. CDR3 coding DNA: TGTGCCAGCAGCTTAGTATGGCAGGCCGGTCAGTACTTC.

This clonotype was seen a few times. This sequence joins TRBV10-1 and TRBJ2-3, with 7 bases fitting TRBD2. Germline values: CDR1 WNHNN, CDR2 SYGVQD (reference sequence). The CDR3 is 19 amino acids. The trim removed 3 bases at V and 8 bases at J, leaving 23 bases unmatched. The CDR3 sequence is CASSDPEGRSGTGSVTQYF. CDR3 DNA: TGCGCCAGCAGTGATCCGGAAGGTCGGAGCGGGACCGGCTCGGTTACGCAGTATTTT.

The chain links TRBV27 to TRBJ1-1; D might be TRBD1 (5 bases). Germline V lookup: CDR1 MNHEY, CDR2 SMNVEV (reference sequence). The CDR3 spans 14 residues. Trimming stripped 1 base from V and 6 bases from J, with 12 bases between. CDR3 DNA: TGTGCCAGCAGTTTATATAGGGACGGGGCTGAAGCTTTCTTT. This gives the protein CASSLYRDGAEAFF.

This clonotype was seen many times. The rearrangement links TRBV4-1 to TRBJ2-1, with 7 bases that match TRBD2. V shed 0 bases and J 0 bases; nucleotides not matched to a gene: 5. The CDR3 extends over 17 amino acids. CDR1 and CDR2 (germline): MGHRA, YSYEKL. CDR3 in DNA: TGCGCCAGCAGCCAAGAATTCCGCGGGAGCTCCTACAATGAGCAGTTCTTC. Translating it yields CASSQEFRGSSYNEQFF.

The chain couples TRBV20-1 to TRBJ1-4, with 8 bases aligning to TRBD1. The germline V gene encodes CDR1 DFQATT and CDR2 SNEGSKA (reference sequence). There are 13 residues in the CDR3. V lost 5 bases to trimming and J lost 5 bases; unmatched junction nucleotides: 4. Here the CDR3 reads CSAPTGANEKLFF. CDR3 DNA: TGCAGTGCTCCGACAGGGGCGAATGAAAAACTGTTTTTT.

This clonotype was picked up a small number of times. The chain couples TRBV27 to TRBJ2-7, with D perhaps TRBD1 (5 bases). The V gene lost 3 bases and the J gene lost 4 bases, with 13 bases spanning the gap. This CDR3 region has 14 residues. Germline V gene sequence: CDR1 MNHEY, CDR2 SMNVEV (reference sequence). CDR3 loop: CASSFKGASYEQYF. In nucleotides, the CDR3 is TGTGCCAGCAGTTTCAAAGGGGCCTCATACGAGCAGTACTTC.

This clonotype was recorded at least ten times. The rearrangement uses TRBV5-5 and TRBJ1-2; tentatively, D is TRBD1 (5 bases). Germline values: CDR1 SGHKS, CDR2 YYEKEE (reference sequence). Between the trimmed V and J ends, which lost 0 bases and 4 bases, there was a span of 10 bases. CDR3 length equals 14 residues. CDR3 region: CASSLGFGTYGYTF. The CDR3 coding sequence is TGTGCCAGCAGCTTGGGTTTCGGGACCTATGGCTACACCTTC.

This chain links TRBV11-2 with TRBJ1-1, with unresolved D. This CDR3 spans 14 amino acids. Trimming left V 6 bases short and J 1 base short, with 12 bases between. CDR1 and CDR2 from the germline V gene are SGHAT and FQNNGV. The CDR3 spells CASRVEGWNTEAFF. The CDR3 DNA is TGTGCCAGCAGGGTAGAGGGCTGGAACACTGAAGCTTTCTTT.